This T cell receptor (beta chain) originates from a study of cytotoxic CD8 clonotypes in ibrutinib-treated CLL. Study as a whole: Under twelve relapsed/refractory, roughly 15 treatment-naive; around 18 IGHV unmutated. Samples showed on average roughly 250,000 productive templates and 80,000 to 100,000 productive rearrangements. Study results and caveats: Sampling times, which were not matched between the groups, differed between sustained-remission patients and progressing patients.

Some clones are missing from TCRdb's copy, which holds only in-frame ones; the method was immunoSEQ multiplex PCR. There are approximately 340,000 clones in the sample; roughly 67% occur only once, and roughly 6% lies in the top ten. In this sample, this clone turned up a few times. The antigen is not known. The germline V gene has CDR1 LNHDA and CDR2 SQIVND (reference sequence). This CDR3 region has 14 residues. J lost 4 bases, V lost 7 bases, and 7 bases had no gene match. Genomic DNA (around 2 micrograms) was obtained from cryopreserved PBMCs for construction of TCR beta libraries. The TCR sequence derives from a human donor with chronic lymphocytic leukemia. The chain couples TRBV19 to TRBJ2-7, with 10 bases matching TRBD2. This specimen consisted of PBMCs, obtained after 36 months of ibrutinib treatment. CDR3 nucleotides: TGTGCCAGTACCCCTAGCGGGGGCCGATACGAGCAGTACTTC. Protein product: CASTPSGGRYEQYF. The full variable domain, rest sourced from reference TRBV19 and TRBJ2-7, is DGGITQSPKYLFRKEGQNVTLSCEQNLNHDAMYWYRQDPGQGLRLIYYSQIVNDFQKGDIAEGYSVSREKKESFPLTVTSAQKNPTAFYLCASTPSGGRYEQYFGPGTRLTVT.